This T cell receptor beta chain was sequenced during a study of blood T cell repertoires in COVID-19. Sequenced by immunoSEQ multiplex PCR; TCRdb stores in-frame clones only, minus some. The sample has about 22,000 clones, approximately 80% seen once. CDR3 length: 13 residues. Germline V lookup: CDR1 SQVTM, CDR2 ANQGSEA. V was clipped by 4 bases and J by 8 bases, with 15 bases between them. The rearrangement joins TRBV29-1 to TRBJ2-4; possibly TRBD2 for D (5 bases). The sequenced material came from peripheral blood. This TCR was sampled from an elderly man with active or convalescent COVID-19. The CDR3 is CSVAPSIGDIQYF. DNA of the CDR3: TGCAGCGTTGCTCCCTCTATCGGGGACATTCAGTACTTC.